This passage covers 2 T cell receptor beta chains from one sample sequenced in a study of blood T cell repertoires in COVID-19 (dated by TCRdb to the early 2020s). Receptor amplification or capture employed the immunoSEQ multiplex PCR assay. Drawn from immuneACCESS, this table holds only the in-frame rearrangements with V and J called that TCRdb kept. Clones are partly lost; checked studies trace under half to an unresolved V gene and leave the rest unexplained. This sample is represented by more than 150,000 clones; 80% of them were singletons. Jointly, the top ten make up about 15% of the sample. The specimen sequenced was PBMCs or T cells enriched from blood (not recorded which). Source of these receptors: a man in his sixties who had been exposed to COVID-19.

The DNA for the CDR3 is TGTGCCAGTAGTATAGGTCAACCCCCGAGGGGCTACACCTTC. Its protein product is CASSIGQPPRGYTF. This sequence joins TRBV19 and TRBJ1-2; no reliable D call. Trimming shortened V by 1 base and J by 8 bases, and 14 bases separated the two germline ends. Looked up from germline, CDR1 is LNHDA and CDR2 is SQIVND (reference sequence). The CDR3 totals 14 residues. The full variable domain, in which reference TRBV19 and TRBJ1-2 provide the parts outside the CDR3, is DGGITQSPKYLFRKEGQNVTLSCEQNLNHDAMYWYRQDPGQGLRLIYYSQIVNDFQKGDIAEGYSVSREKKESFPLTVTSAQKNPTAFYLCASSIGQPPRGYTFGSGTRLTVV.

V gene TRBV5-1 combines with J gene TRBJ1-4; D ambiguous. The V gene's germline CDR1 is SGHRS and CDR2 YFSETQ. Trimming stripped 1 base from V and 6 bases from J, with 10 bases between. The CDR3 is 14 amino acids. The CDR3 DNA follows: TGCGCCAGCAGCTTGTTTCCCGAGGATGAAAAACTGTTTTTT. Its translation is CASSLFPEDEKLFF.